Presented here are 3 T cell receptor beta chains from one specimen sequenced in a study of T cell responses to AZD1222 COVID-19 vaccine. Here immunoSEQ multiplex PCR was the method, and the copy in TCRdb shows in-frame clones only, minus some. The profile shows about 200,000 clones, over 85% of them singletons. The material sequenced was peripheral blood, taken 28 days after the second dose of the MenACWY control vaccine. The receptor source for this set is an adult who received the MenACWY meningococcal vaccine as a control.

The rearrangement links TRBV7-3 to TRBJ1-6; D unclear. Germline V lookup: CDR1 SGHTA, CDR2 FQGTGA. The CDR3 runs to 15 residues. V was trimmed by 2 bases and J by 7 bases, leaving 12 bases between them. CDR3 sequence (DNA): TGTGCCAGCAGCTTAGATCCGGGCGGGAATTCACCCCTCCACTTT. This encodes CASSLDPGGNSPLHF.

This chain uses TRBV2 with TRBJ1-2, with 10 bases that match TRBD1. This CDR3 has 15 residues. V was pared by 7 bases and J by 3 bases, with 8 bases of the junction left unmatched. CDR1 and CDR2 from the germline V gene are SNHLY and FYNNEI. CDR3 DNA sequence: TGTGCCAGCAACCCCCGGACAGGGGGAGACTATGGCTACACCTTC. This translates into CASNPRTGGDYGYTF. The entire variable domain, with the rest obtained from reference TRBV2 and TRBJ1-2, is as follows: EPEVTQTPSHQVTQMGQEVILRCVPISNHLYFYWYRQILGQKVEFLVSFYNNEISEKSEIFDDQFSVERPDGSNFTLKIRSTKLEDSAMYFCASNPRTGGDYGYTFGSGTRLTVV.

This clone was seen more than once but under ten times. The chain couples TRBV4-1 to TRBJ1-6, with D possibly TRBD1 on 5 matching bases. The CDR3 consists of 15 residues. The ends were cut back, 1 base at V and 7 bases at J, with 11 bases in the middle. Germline CDR1 is MGHRA and CDR2 is YSYEKL. For the CDR3, the DNA is TGCGCCAGCAGCCAAGCTTTGGGGGTGAATTCACCCCTCCACTTT. Protein product: CASSQALGVNSPLHF.